Listed here are 29 T cell receptor beta chains from one sample, sequenced in a study of human T cells and chemical hapten exposure. TCRdb analysed the RACE reads with MiXCR anew, one entry per CDR3 protein. The sample records 300,000 to 450,000 distinct CDR3 sequences, roughly 5% being singletons. Time point indicated: pre-sensitization, week 0. Treatment: therapeutic diphenylcyclopropenone sensitization with weekly scalp DPC. The sequenced sample was whole blood, obtained in connection with sensitization to the hapten diphenylcyclopropenone (DPC). The receptors were sampled from a woman aged 45-65 years with alopecia areata. Some clones in this sample may be carry-over from other donors' samples.

This clonotype was seen many times. The chain recombines TRBV29-1 with TRBJ2-7; 10 nucleotides agree with TRBD2. The germline gives CDR1 SQVTM, CDR2 ANQGSEA. CDR3 size: 15 residues. Trimming removed 7 bases from V and 0 bases from J; junction bases left unmatched: 9. CDR3 in DNA: TGCAGCGCTAAAGGGACTAGCGCCTCCTCCTACGAGCAGTACTTC. Protein: CSAKGTSASSYEQYF.

This clonotype was counted ten times or more. The chain combines TRBV6-5 with TRBJ1-2; TRBD1 agrees at 8 bases. Germline loops: CDR1 MNHEY, CDR2 SVGAGI. The CDR3 has 14 residues. V lost 6 bases to trimming and J lost 4 bases; unmatched junction nucleotides: 7. In nucleotides, the CDR3 is TGTGCCAGCAGCCCCGGACAGGGCCTCTATGGCTACACCTTC. Residues: CASSPGQGLYGYTF.

This clonotype was found many times. The chain recombines TRBV29-1 with TRBJ1-1; 7 bases are a match to TRBD1. Germline CDR1 and CDR2: SQVTM and ANQGSEA. V lost 4 bases and J lost 2; bases outside the gene matches: 7. The CDR3 totals 14 residues. Here the CDR3 reads CSVGGGAGNTEAFF. The CDR3 region has the DNA TGCAGCGTTGGAGGGGGCGCAGGAAACACTGAAGCTTTCTTT.

This clonotype was counted ten times or more. The rearrangement links TRBV6-5 to TRBJ2-7, with D possibly matching TRBD2 (5 bases). CDR3 length: 13 residues. V was clipped by 2 bases and J by 7 bases, with 12 bases between them. The V gene's germline CDR1 is MNHEY and CDR2 SVGAGI. This chain's CDR3 is CASSYGGSREQYF. CDR3 DNA: TGTGCCAGCAGTTACGGAGGTTCAAGGGAGCAGTACTTC.

This clonotype was observed at least ten times. V gene TRBV5-6 combines with J gene TRBJ1-1, with 7 bases aligning to TRBD1. The CDR3 length is 15 residues. V lost 0 bases, J lost 5 bases, and 7 bases stayed unmatched. Germline lookup yields CDR1 SGHDT and CDR2 YYEEEE. The CDR3 reads CASSLDPGGLTEAFF. DNA of the CDR3: TGTGCCAGCAGCTTGGACCCAGGGGGTTTGACTGAAGCTTTCTTT.

Many counts were recorded for this clonotype. The rearrangement uses TRBV28 and TRBJ2-6; 7 bases fit TRBD1. CDR3 length: 18 amino acids. CDR1 and CDR2 (germline): MDHEN, SYDVKM. V lost 7 bases, J lost 0 bases, and 12 bases stayed unmatched. The CDR3 sequence: CASNPGWQGVSGANVLTF. In nucleotides, the CDR3 is TGTGCCAGCAACCCTGGGTGGCAGGGGGTCTCTGGGGCCAACGTCCTGACTTTC.

This clonotype has at least ten counts. This rearrangement joins TRBV29-1 to TRBJ1-1; maybe TRBD1 (5 bases). The germline V gene encodes CDR1 SQVTM and CDR2 ANQGSEA. The CDR3 loop spans 10 amino acids. Trimming stripped 0 bases from V and 10 bases from J, with 6 bases between. The CDR3: CSVEEGRAFF. The CDR3 DNA sequence: TGCAGCGTTGAAGAGGGACGAGCTTTCTTT.

The V gene is TRBV11-2, the J gene TRBJ1-1; TRBD1 matches 7 bases. V lost 3 bases and J lost 8; bases outside the gene matches: 9. From germline, CDR1 is SGHAT and CDR2 FQNNGV. This CDR3 has 14 amino acids. The DNA for the CDR3 is TGTGCCAGCAGCTTGACAGGGCCTCCCCGCGAAGCTTTCTTT. Protein product: CASSLTGPPREAFF.

This clonotype turned up a few times. The chain couples TRBV19 to TRBJ1-5; D remains unclear. There are 14 residues in the CDR3. Germline CDR1 is LNHDA and CDR2 is SQIVND (reference sequence). V dropped 7 bases and J dropped 5 bases, with 15 bases sitting between them. CDR3 in amino acids: CASTWAGVDQPQHF. CDR3 nucleotides: TGTGCCAGTACTTGGGCGGGCGTCGATCAGCCCCAGCATTTT.

This clonotype was observed at least ten times. This rearrangement joins TRBV9 to TRBJ2-3; D might be TRBD1 (6 bases). Trimming took 4 bases from V and 0 from J, leaving 12 bases between them. The CDR3 extends over 15 amino acids. The germline V gene has CDR1 SGDLS and CDR2 YYNGEE. The CDR3 protein is CASSIGQGSTDTQYF. CDR3 sequence (DNA): TGTGCCAGCAGCATAGGGCAGGGGAGCACAGATACGCAGTATTTT.

The chain links TRBV5-1 to TRBJ2-3, with D possibly being TRBD1 or TRBD2 (5 bases each). V was shortened by 0 bases and J by 4 bases, with 18 bases between the two germline ends. Germline-derived CDR1 and CDR2 are SGHRS and YFSETQ. The CDR3 runs to 17 residues. The CDR3 loop reads CASSLEGAVARADTQYF. The CDR3 nucleotides read TGCGCCAGCAGCTTGGAGGGAGCGGTCGCCAGGGCAGATACGCAGTATTTT.

In its sample, this clonotype was seen a few times. J is TRBJ2-1 and V is TRBV7-3; the D is unclear. In germline, CDR1 is SGHTA, CDR2 FQGTGA. V was shortened by 4 bases and J by 1 base, with 14 bases between the two germline ends. The CDR3 is made up of 16 amino acids. The CDR3 DNA follows: TGTGCCAGCAGCTCAACCGGCCCAGCTTCCTACAATGAGCAGTTCTTC. This encodes CASSSTGPASYNEQFF.

The rearrangement links TRBV7-9 to TRBJ2-5; possibly TRBD2 for D (6 bases). Germline CDR1 reads SEHNR; CDR2 reads FQNEAQ (reference sequence). V gave up 6 bases and J gave up 7 bases, with 15 bases separating them. The length of the CDR3 is 13 residues. The CDR3 sequence is CASRFRGSGTQYF. CDR3 in DNA: TGTGCCAGCAGGTTTCGGGGTAGCGGGACCCAGTACTTC.

This clonotype occurred a few times. V gene TRBV2 combines with J gene TRBJ1-1; D is uncertain. V dropped 3 bases and J dropped 7 bases, with 6 bases sitting between them. The germline gives CDR1 SNHLY, CDR2 FYNNEI. CDR3 length equals 11 residues. The CDR3 region has the DNA TGTGCCAGCAGTGAGCAATATGAAGCTTTCTTT. It codes for CASSEQYEAFF.

The rearrangement joins TRBV10-3 to TRBJ2-4; 10 bases align to TRBD1. The CDR3 is 16 residues long. The germline V gene has CDR1 ENHRY and CDR2 SYGVKD. Losses at the gene ends were 8 bases for V and 0 bases for J; bases not matched to a gene: 7. For the CDR3, the DNA is TGTGCCATCGGGACAGGGGACCAGATAGCCAAAAACATTCAGTACTTC. As protein: CAIGTGDQIAKNIQYF.

This clonotype was detected ten times or more. The chain is built from TRBV5-1 and TRBJ2-3; D unresolved. This CDR3 is built from 14 residues. CDR1 is SGHRS and CDR2 is YFSETQ in the germline V gene. The V end was cut by 4 bases, the J end by 1 base, with 10 bases between. The CDR3 nucleotides read TGCGCCAGCAGCCCACAACACCGCACAGATACGCAGTATTTT. Amino acids: CASSPQHRTDTQYF.

In this sample, this clonotype turned up a few times. The chain recombines TRBV20-1 with TRBJ1-1; the D is unclear. CDR3 size: 13 residues. With 5 bases removed from V and 5 bases from J, the gap between germline ends came to 15 bases. Per the germline V gene, CDR1 is DFQATT and CDR2 is SNEGSKA (reference sequence). For the CDR3, the DNA is TGCAGTGCTCTTTGGGAGGGTGGAACTGAAGCTTTCTTT. Protein sequence: CSALWEGGTEAFF.

This clonotype was seen many times. V and J are TRBV5-1 and TRBJ2-7; D is uncertain. This CDR3 is 13 amino acids long. Trimming took off 4 bases at V and 4 bases at J, with 12 bases between the two ends. In germline, CDR1 is SGHRS, CDR2 YFSETQ. The CDR3 bases are TGCGCCAGCAGCACGTCCCCTGGGTACGAGCAGTACTTC. Its translation: CASSTSPGYEQYF.

This clonotype was seen ten or more times. The CDR3 loop is CASSDTGEETQYF. For the CDR3, the DNA is TGTGCCAGCAGTGATACGGGGGAAGAGACCCAGTACTTC. V is TRBV6-1 and J is TRBJ2-5; D is possibly TRBD2 (6 bases). Germline V CDR1 and CDR2: MNHNS, SASEGT. Trimming shortened V by 3 bases and J by 3 bases, and 8 bases separated the two germline ends. The CDR3 runs to 13 residues.

The CDR3 here is CSAGILDGNQPQHF. CDR3 sequence (DNA): TGCAGTGCTGGGATTTTGGATGGCAATCAGCCCCAGCATTTT. This chain joins TRBV20-1 and TRBJ1-5; D remains ambiguous. CDR1 DFQATT and CDR2 SNEGSKA come from the germline V gene (reference sequence). Trimming shortened V by 5 bases and J by 2 bases, and 13 bases separated the two germline ends. The CDR3 has 14 residues.

This clonotype was picked up many times. Here the CDR3 DNA reads TGTGCCAGCACGAGACAAGAGAACACCGGGGAGCTGTTTTTT. Translating gives CASTRQENTGELFF. V gene TRBV2 combines with J gene TRBJ2-2; no clear D. Germline V gives CDR1 SNHLY, CDR2 FYNNEI. CDR3 length equals 14 residues. V was shortened by 7 bases and J by 1 base, with 10 bases between the two germline ends.

At least ten counts were recorded for this clonotype. This chain connects TRBV7-8 to TRBJ1-3; perhaps TRBD1 as D (5 bases). CDR3 length: 15 amino acids. Trimming took 5 bases from V and 4 from J, leaving 15 bases between them. The germline V gene encodes CDR1 SGHVS and CDR2 FQNEAQ. The CDR3 spells CASSPLGGSGNTIYF. The CDR3 nucleotides read TGTGCCAGCAGCCCGCTTGGGGGGTCAGGAAACACCATATATTTT.

This clonotype was detected ten times or more. The chain uses TRBV6-6 and TRBJ1-1; the D is unclear. V was shortened by 6 bases and J by 0 bases, with 14 bases between the two germline ends. Germline V gene sequence: CDR1 MNHNY, CDR2 SVGAGI (reference sequence). This CDR3 has 15 residues. This chain's CDR3 is CASSSPQTMNTEAFF. The CDR3 DNA sequence: TGTGCCAGCAGCTCCCCCCAAACCATGAACACTGAAGCTTTCTTT.

The V and J genes are TRBV6-6 and TRBJ2-3; perhaps TRBD1 as D (5 bases). The CDR3 runs 12 residues. Germline loops: CDR1 MNHNY, CDR2 SVGAGI (reference sequence). Trimming removed 8 bases from V and 3 bases from J, with 9 bases in between. The CDR3 nucleotides read TGTGCCAGCGCAGACAGTACAGATACGCAGTATTTT. It translates to CASADSTDTQYF.

This clonotype was seen more than once but under ten times. V gene TRBV5-1 combines with J gene TRBJ2-3; perhaps TRBD1 as D (5 bases). CDR3 length: 16 amino acids. Trimming left V 3 bases short and J 1 base short, with 15 bases between. The germline V gene encodes CDR1 SGHRS and CDR2 YFSETQ. The CDR3 DNA reads as TGCGCCAGCAGCTATCTACAGGTTGGACGCACAGATACGCAGTATTTT. Its protein product is CASSYLQVGRTDTQYF.

This clonotype was observed a few times. The rearrangement links TRBV4-1 to TRBJ1-2, with D maybe TRBD1 (5 bases). CDR3 length: 15 amino acids. CDR1 and CDR2 (germline): MGHRA, YSYEKL. The germline V and J ends were trimmed by 1 base and 4 bases, with 13 bases remaining between them. CDR3 residues: CASSQVQGGSYGYTF. The CDR3 DNA is TGCGCCAGCAGCCAAGTTCAGGGAGGGAGCTATGGCTACACCTTC.

This clonotype was picked up a small number of times. The chain employs TRBV11-2 and TRBJ2-3; tentatively, D is TRBD2 (7 bases). The CDR3 is 14 residues long. Germline V gives CDR1 SGHAT, CDR2 FQNNGV. V was trimmed by 3 bases and J by 8 bases, leaving 15 bases between them. In nucleotides, the CDR3 is TGTGCCAGCAGCTTGATTAGGGGGGAGGGTACGCAGTATTTT. It encodes CASSLIRGEGTQYF.

The chain carries TRBV2 and TRBJ1-5, with TRBD1 identical over 7 bases. The CDR3 loop spans 16 amino acids. Germline CDR1 reads SNHLY; CDR2 reads FYNNEI. The junction had 6 bases not matched to a gene; V was cut back by 3 bases and J by 1 base. This CDR3 is CASSEGRGQSNQPQHF. CDR3 nucleotides: TGTGCCAGCAGTGAGGGAAGGGGGCAGAGCAATCAGCCCCAGCATTTT.

In this sample, this clonotype turned up many times. This chain connects TRBV6-2 or TRBV6-3 to TRBJ2-3; D not resolved. The germline V gene has CDR1 MNHEY and CDR2 SVGEGT. The ends were cut back, 5 bases at V and 6 bases at J, with 12 bases in the middle. The CDR3 runs 13 residues. The CDR3 reads CASSPPAGDTQYF. The CDR3 DNA follows: TGTGCCAGCAGTCCCCCCGCCGGGGATACGCAGTATTTT.